This T cell receptor beta chain was sequenced during a study of shared clonotypes between healthy human individuals. The wider study: Every donor yielded three CD4 naive, three CD4 memory, two CD8 naive and one CD8 memory plate. Study findings and constraints: Among donors, sharing of clonotypes was expected to be affected by sequencing depth. The sampled material consisted only of blood, and tissue repertoires are likely to differ.

Profiled with immunoSEQ multiplex PCR; TCRdb holds only in-frame clones, not every one. The sample holds about 590,000 clones, 95% to 96% seen once. Turning to this clone: Its antigen is not known.

Naivety among CD8 cells was defined by CD45RO negativity and positive CCR7 selection, thereby excluding terminally differentiated effector memory CD45RA+ cells. Sequencing input: naive CD8+ T cells sorted from blood. The TCR comes from a woman aged 25 to 39 in good health.

CDR3: CASSLTGIHEQYF. CDR3 nucleotide sequence: TGTGCCAGCAGTTTAACAGGGATCCACGAGCAGTACTTC. This chain joins TRBV28 and TRBJ2-7; tentative D call: TRBD1 (6 bases). This CDR3 is built from 13 residues. Germline CDR1 is MDHEN and CDR2 is SYDVKM. V lost 2 bases to trimming and J lost 5 bases, with 10 bases between them.